Listed below are T cell receptor beta chains from one sample, sequenced in a study of shared T cell receptors in the human thymus. Clones were read by immunoSEQ multiplex PCR, and TCRdb kept only the in-frame ones, dropping some. The data show approximately 660,000 clones, approximately 90% seen once. The same data also went into a second study, on human thymus T cells.

The specimen was thymocytes. All receptors derive from a boy in the first two years of life with a congenital heart defect. Both conserved end residues are part of each CDR3. The D gene is left open where the match is weak. For some rows the clone size is stated as once, few or many, or as a class when expanded; others skip it.

clone size,V gene,D gene,J gene,CDR3 DNA,CDR3 protein
-,TRBV20-1,TRBD1,TRBJ1-2,TGCAGTGCCCTCGACAGGGATGGCTACACCTTC,CSALDRDGYTF
-,TRBV4-2,TRBD1,TRBJ1-1,TGTGCCAGCAGCCAGGGCAGGGGGCCTTGGAACACTGAAGCTTTCTTT,CASSQGRGPWNTEAFF
-,TRBV6-5,-,TRBJ2-2,TGTGCCAGCAGGGAGGGGTTGGTCACCGGGGAGCTGTTTTTT,CASREGLVTGELFF
once,TRBV7-2,TRBD1,TRBJ1-1,TGTGCCAGCAGCCTACAAGGGATCGACAGGGTTGCTTTCTTT,CASSLQGIDRVAFF
-,TRBV27,TRBD2,TRBJ2-6,TGTGCCAGCAGTTTATTTTCTAGCGGCCGCTCTGGGGCCAACGTCCTGACTTTC,CASSLFSSGRSGANVLTF
-,TRBV14,TRBD2,TRBJ2-2,TGTGCCAGCAGCTCCCGGGGCGCGGGAGGTGCCACCGGGGAGCTGTTTTTT,CASSSRGAGGATGELFF
few,TRBV5-1,TRBD2,TRBJ2-3,TGCGCCAGCAGCTTGGGACTAGCGGGCACAGATACGCAGTATTTT,CASSLGLAGTDTQYF
-,TRBV19,-,TRBJ2-1,TGTGCCAGTAGTGAACCGGGACACCACATGGAGCAGTTCTTC,CASSEPGHHMEQFF
-,TRBV6-5,-,TRBJ2-3,TGTGCCAGCAGTTGGGCTGGGCCCCCTAGCACAGATACGCAGTATTTT,CASSWAGPPSTDTQYF
-,TRBV29-1,TRBD1,TRBJ1-2,TGCAGCGCAGGGGGACGGATCTATGGCTACACCTTC,CSAGGRIYGYTF
-,TRBV28,TRBD1,TRBJ1-1,TGTGCCAGCAGAGGACAGGGGGGTTGGACTGAAGCTTTCTTT,CASRGQGGWTEAFF
-,TRBV4-2,TRBD2,TRBJ2-7,TGTGCCAGCAGCCAAGAAAACGGACTAGCGGGAGGGCCGGTCTACGAGCAGTACTTC,CASSQENGLAGGPVYEQYF
-,TRBV11-2,TRBD1,TRBJ2-3,TGTGCCAGCAGCCCTCAGGGGGCATCGCAGTATTTT,CASSPQGASQYF
few,TRBV19,-,TRBJ2-7,TGTGCCAGTAGTATTATCGACAGGTCCTACGAGCAGTACTTC,CASSIIDRSYEQYF
-,TRBV7-2,TRBD2,TRBJ2-7,TGTGCCAGCAGTCCCCGGGGGGATTCCTACGAGCAGTACTTC,CASSPRGDSYEQYF
-,TRBV6-1,-,TRBJ2-7,TGTGCCAGCAGGGAGGTTATGGCAGCCTCCTACGAGCAGTACTTC,CASREVMAASYEQYF